This entry lists 31 T cell receptor beta chains sequenced from one sample in a study of blood T cell repertoires in COVID-19 (TCRdb year 2020). Library preparation used the immunoSEQ multiplex PCR assay. TCRdb holds this immuneACCESS table with in-frame rearrangements only. Some clones are missing; in checked studies, unresolved V genes explain under half, and the rest has no known cause. The sample profile shows 54,000 or so clones; about 83% of them were found once. Around 3.4% of the sample is in the top ten clones. The sample taken for sequencing was peripheral blood. These receptor sequences come from a woman older than 75 with acute or convalescent COVID-19.

The rearrangement links TRBV19 to TRBJ2-7; 7 bases map to TRBD1. CDR3 size: 13 residues. Per germline, CDR1 LNHDA and CDR2 SQIVND (reference sequence). V trimming: 3 bases; J trimming: 6 bases; junction bases outside the gene matches: 5. The CDR3 reads CASSIIQGREQYF. The CDR3 nucleotides read TGTGCCAGTAGTATCATACAGGGGCGCGAGCAGTACTTC.

Of note for this clone: This CDR3 is also generated by other DNA sequences in the sample. The chain is built from TRBV28 and TRBJ2-2, with D uncertain. This CDR3 is built from 13 residues. Trimming pared 3 bases from V and 1 base from J, leaving 3 bases between. Looked up from germline, CDR1 is MDHEN and CDR2 is SYDVKM. Here the CDR3 DNA reads TGTGCCAGCAGTTTCTTGAACACCGGGGAGCTGTTTTTT. This gives the protein CASSFLNTGELFF.

The rearrangement joins TRBV5-4 to TRBJ2-1; D gene uncertain. The germline V and J ends were trimmed by 0 bases and 5 bases, with 6 bases remaining between them. From germline, CDR1 is SGHNT and CDR2 YYREEE (reference sequence). This CDR3 has 13 residues. The DNA of the CDR3 is TGTGCCAGCAGCTTGGTGACAAACAATGAGCAGTTCTTC. This encodes CASSLVTNNEQFF.

This chain uses TRBV27 with TRBJ2-7, with TRBD1 identical over 7 bases. V lost 7 bases, J lost 1 base, and 13 bases stayed unmatched. CDR1 and CDR2 (germline): MNHEY, SMNVEV (reference sequence). The CDR3 consists of 16 residues. The CDR3 DNA reads TGTGCCAGCACTCAATCACAGGGGCTTCTATCCTACGAGCAGTACTTC. Translated: CASTQSQGLLSYEQYF.

This clone was seen a handful of times. The CDR3 region is CASSLGTGENEQYF. CDR3 coding DNA: TGTGCCAGCTCACTCGGGACAGGGGAGAACGAGCAGTACTTC. The rearrangement joins TRBV18 to TRBJ2-7; 10 nucleotides agree with TRBD1. V lost 4 bases and J lost 5; bases outside the gene matches: 5. The V gene's germline CDR1 is KGHSH and CDR2 LQKENI. The CDR3 is 14 amino acids.

The chain has TRBV4-1 and TRBJ1-3, with 8 bases identical to TRBD1. The CDR3 contains 19 residues. The germline CDR1 and CDR2 sequences are MGHRA and YSYEKL. Trimming cost V 3 bases and J 0 bases; bases outside gene matches: 13. The DNA of the CDR3 is TGCGCCAGCAGCCATCCCAAAGGGGACAGGATTAGCTCTGGAAACACCATATATTTT. It yields the protein CASSHPKGDRISSGNTIYF.

The gene calls are TRBV29-1 and TRBJ2-7; maybe TRBD2 (5 bases). The germline V gene encodes CDR1 SQVTM and CDR2 ANQGSEA. CDR3 length: 12 amino acids. V gave up 3 bases and J gave up 6 bases, with 12 bases separating them. The CDR3 here is CSVDEGSSEQYF. The CDR3 DNA follows: TGCAGCGTTGATGAGGGATCGAGCGAGCAGTACTTC.

This chain links TRBV2 with TRBJ1-5; D uncertain. This CDR3 comprises 13 residues. The ends were cut back, 5 bases at V and 5 bases at J, with 10 bases in the middle. Per germline, CDR1 SNHLY and CDR2 FYNNEI. CDR3 nucleotides: TGTGCCAGCAGTATTTACACCGATCAGCCCCAGCATTTT. Its protein is CASSIYTDQPQHF.

The V and J genes are TRBV5-1 and TRBJ2-7, with TRBD2 identical over 9 bases. Trimming took 0 bases from V and 2 from J; bases not matched to a gene: 15. Per germline, CDR1 SGHRS and CDR2 YFSETQ. The CDR3 totals 19 residues. CDR3 sequence (DNA): TGCGCCAGCAGCTTGGGGGCCGGCAGCGGGAGGCGGAACCCCTACGAGCAGTACTTC. This encodes CASSLGAGSGRRNPYEQYF.

The chain combines TRBV30 with TRBJ2-7, with D tentatively TRBD2 (5 bases). The CDR3 covers 12 residues. Germline V gene data show CDR1 as GTSNPN and CDR2 as SVGIG (reference sequence). Between the trimmed V and J ends, which lost 3 bases and 4 bases, there was a span of 10 bases. The CDR3 nucleotides read TGTGCCTGGAGCCCCGGGGTTTACGAGCAGTACTTC. Residues: CAWSPGVYEQYF.

The chain uses TRBV4-2 and TRBJ2-2; a weak D match, TRBD1 (5 bases). Trimming took off 2 bases at V and 1 base at J, with 5 bases between the two ends. Germline CDR1 is LGHNA and CDR2 is YNFKEQ. CDR3 length equals 14 residues. Here the CDR3 DNA reads TGTGCCAGCAGCCAAAGGGGGAACACCGGGGAGCTGTTTTTT. Encoded protein: CASSQRGNTGELFF.

V gene TRBV19 combines with J gene TRBJ1-5; D is undetermined. V was pared by 1 base and J by 2 bases, with 6 bases between. The CDR3 runs to 14 residues. Germline V gene lookup returns CDR1 LNHDA and CDR2 SQIVND (reference sequence). CDR3 region: CASSIVVGNQPQHF. In nucleotides, the CDR3 is TGTGCCAGTAGTATAGTAGTAGGCAATCAGCCCCAGCATTTT.

This chain's CDR3 is CASSEYYQPQHF. CDR3 sequence (DNA): TGTGCCAGCAGTGAATACTATCAGCCCCAGCATTTT. The J gene is TRBJ1-5, the V gene TRBV2, with D uncertain. The ends were cut back, 2 bases at V and 5 bases at J, with 4 bases in the middle. The germline gives CDR1 SNHLY, CDR2 FYNNEI. The CDR3 is 12 residues long.

This clone was picked up a small number of times. The V gene is TRBV11-2, the J gene TRBJ1-4; 9 bases fit TRBD1. The V gene end was trimmed by 4 bases and the J gene end by 0 bases; junction bases not matched to a gene: 12. There are 19 residues in the CDR3. Germline CDR1 reads SGHAT; CDR2 reads FQNNGV. In DNA form, the CDR3 reads TGTGCCAGCAGCTGGGGCTTCGGGACAGGGCCATCAACTAATGAAAAACTGTTTTTT. This translates into CASSWGFGTGPSTNEKLFF. The full variable domain, completed using reference TRBV11-2 and TRBJ1-4, is EAGVAQSPRYKIIEKRQSVAFWCNPISGHATLYWYQQILGQGPKLLIQFQNNGVVDDSQLPKDRFSAERLKGVDSTLKIQPAKLEDSAVYLCASSWGFGTGPSTNEKLFFGSGTQLSVL.

The CDR3 DNA is TGTGCCAGCAGCCCGCGGGGTCCCAATCAGCCCCAGCATTTT. Its translation is CASSPRGPNQPQHF. The rearrangement joins TRBV3-1 (or the pseudogene TRBV3-2) to TRBJ1-5; D is unresolved. This CDR3 contains 14 residues. CDR1 and CDR2 (germline): LGHDT, YNNKEL (reference sequence). Trimming removed 4 bases at V and 3 bases at J, with 10 bases between.

The chain couples TRBV5-1 to TRBJ2-7; 7 nucleotides line up with TRBD1. Germline V gene sequence: CDR1 SGHRS, CDR2 YFSETQ. The CDR3 is 14 amino acids. Germline trimming cut 4 bases from V and 3 bases from J; bases unmatched to any gene: 7. This CDR3 is CASSPRQGNYEQYF. The CDR3 DNA reads as TGCGCCAGCAGCCCGCGACAGGGTAACTACGAGCAGTACTTC.

The table lists this clone with a few counts. This chain connects TRBV10-3 to TRBJ2-7, with D possibly matching TRBD2 (5 bases). The CDR3 has 16 residues. The V end lost 2 bases, the J end lost 0 bases, and 14 bases lay between the germline ends. Germline loops: CDR1 ENHRY, CDR2 SYGVKD. The chain's CDR3 is CAISETLAPSSYEQYF. Written as DNA, the CDR3 is TGTGCCATCAGTGAGACCCTAGCACCGAGCTCCTACGAGCAGTACTTC.

The gene calls are TRBV23-1 and TRBJ2-5; TRBD1 aligns across 7 bases. TRBV23-1 is marked as an open reading frame, function uncertain. The ends lost 2 bases at V and 3 bases at J; junction bases unmatched: 3. The CDR3 runs 14 residues. The CDR3 DNA reads TGCGCCAGCAGTCAAGCGGACAGGAAAGAGACCCAGTACTTC. It translates to CASSQADRKETQYF.

The rearrangement joins TRBV27 to TRBJ1-6; D may be TRBD1 (6 bases). There are 13 residues in the CDR3. In germline, CDR1 is MNHEY, CDR2 SMNVEV (reference sequence). V lost 6 bases, J lost 7 bases, and 10 bases lay in between. The CDR3 nucleotides read TGTGCCAGCAGGAGGACAGAGAATTCACCCCTCCACTTT. This gives the protein CASRRTENSPLHF.

The genes are TRBV9 and TRBJ1-2, with D perhaps matching TRBD1 (5 bases). The CDR3 runs to 12 residues. The V gene lost 1 base and the J gene lost 7 bases, with 8 bases spanning the gap. The germline V gene has CDR1 SGDLS and CDR2 YYNGEE. The CDR3 DNA reads as TGTGCCAGCAGCGTATCGGGGGGTGGCTACACCTTC. It specifies CASSVSGGGYTF.

This sequence joins TRBV29-1 and TRBJ2-3; D is undetermined. The ends were cut back, 4 bases at V and 4 bases at J, with 9 bases in the middle. CDR3 size: 12 residues. The germline CDR1 and CDR2 sequences are SQVTM and ANQGSEA. The CDR3 DNA follows: TGCAGCGTTGTAACCCAGGCAGATACGCAGTATTTT. Amino acid sequence: CSVVTQADTQYF.

The chain's CDR3 is CATSDSGTGGYEQYF. For the CDR3, the DNA is TGTGCCACCAGTGATTCCGGGACAGGGGGCTACGAGCAGTACTTC. The chain joins TRBV24-1 to TRBJ2-7; 11 bases align to TRBD1. The CDR3 runs 15 residues. From germline, CDR1 is KGHDR and CDR2 SFDVKD. V was clipped by 2 bases and J by 3 bases; unmatched bases: 2.

The DNA for the CDR3 is TGTGCCAGTAGTACTGGAGCCGGGACAGGGAATTCGGCCCTCCACTTT. Translated, it gives CASSTGAGTGNSALHF. The rearrangement joins TRBV19 to TRBJ1-6, with 9 positions matching TRBD1. Germline CDR1 is LNHDA and CDR2 is SQIVND (reference sequence). Trimming removed 4 bases from V and 14 bases from J; junction bases left unmatched: 15. The CDR3 extends over 16 amino acids.

A few counts support this clone. This chain connects TRBV7-3 to TRBJ2-2, with 10 nucleotides matching TRBD2. Germline V gene lookup returns CDR1 SGHTA and CDR2 FQGTGA. The CDR3 is 16 residues long. Losses at the gene ends were 5 bases for V and 4 bases for J; bases not matched to a gene: 7. CDR3 sequence reads: CASSKRTSGVTGELFF. The CDR3 bases are TGTGCCAGCAGCAAAAGGACTAGCGGAGTCACCGGGGAGCTGTTTTTT.

The V gene is TRBV21-1, the J gene TRBJ1-4; the table's D call of TRBD1 was not tested on the DNA. TRBV21-1 is flagged as a pseudogene. The CDR3 loop spans 16 amino acids. CDR3 residues: CASSDWTVRLREKLFF. DNA for the CDR3: TGTGCCAGCAGCGACTGGACAGTACGGCTGAGGGAAAAACTGTTTTTT.

CDR3 amino acids: CASSPRTGTYEQYF. The DNA of the CDR3 is TGCGCCAGCAGCCCCCGGACTGGAACCTACGAGCAGTACTTC. The V gene is TRBV4-3, the J gene TRBJ2-7; TRBD2 is a possible D gene (5 bases). V lost 4 bases and J lost 2, with 12 bases in between. The CDR3 is 14 residues long. CDR1 LGHNA and CDR2 YSLEER come from the germline V gene.

This chain uses TRBV19 with TRBJ1-5; no firm D call. Germline V lookup: CDR1 LNHDA, CDR2 SQIVND (reference sequence). The V gene lost 0 bases and the J gene lost 5 bases, with 14 bases spanning the gap. The CDR3 length is 16 residues. CDR3 coding DNA: TGTGCCAGTAGTATAGATACTGTCTCGGTGGATCAGCCCCAGCATTTT. This sequence encodes CASSIDTVSVDQPQHF.

This sequence joins TRBV29-1 and TRBJ1-6, with 9 bases lining up with TRBD1. This CDR3 is 13 amino acids long. From germline, CDR1 is SQVTM and CDR2 ANQGSEA. The junction had 3 bases not matched to a gene; V was cut back by 6 bases and J by 6 bases. The CDR3 DNA reads TGCAGCGTGGGGACAGGGCCTAATTCACCCCTCCACTTT. Amino acids: CSVGTGPNSPLHF.

The chain combines TRBV11-2 with TRBJ2-3, with TRBD2 matching over 9 bases. The V segment lost 4 bases and the J segment 4 bases; nucleotides outside the gene matches: 9. The CDR3 runs 16 residues. CDR1 is SGHAT and CDR2 is FQNNGV in the germline V gene. CDR3 DNA sequence: TGTGCCAGCAGCTCTAGCGGGACCCGGAGCGCAGATACGCAGTATTTT. This translates into CASSSSGTRSADTQYF.

The genes are TRBV18 and TRBJ1-3; D may be TRBD1 (5 bases). The germline CDR1 and CDR2 sequences are KGHSH and LQKENI. Trimming shortened V by 1 base and J by 6 bases, and 10 bases separated the two germline ends. The CDR3 extends over 14 amino acids. CDR3 sequence reads: CASSPQGGVNTIYF. CDR3 bases: TGTGCCAGCTCACCACAGGGAGGGGTAAACACCATATATTTT.

The chain recombines TRBV4-3 with TRBJ1-2; no clear D gene. CDR1 LGHNA and CDR2 YSLEER come from the germline V gene. This CDR3 contains 16 residues. V shed 0 bases and J shed 4 bases, with 15 bases lying between them. CDR3 residues: CASSQERLASGYGYTF. The CDR3 DNA is TGCGCCAGCAGCCAAGAAAGGCTAGCGTCCGGCTATGGCTACACCTTC.